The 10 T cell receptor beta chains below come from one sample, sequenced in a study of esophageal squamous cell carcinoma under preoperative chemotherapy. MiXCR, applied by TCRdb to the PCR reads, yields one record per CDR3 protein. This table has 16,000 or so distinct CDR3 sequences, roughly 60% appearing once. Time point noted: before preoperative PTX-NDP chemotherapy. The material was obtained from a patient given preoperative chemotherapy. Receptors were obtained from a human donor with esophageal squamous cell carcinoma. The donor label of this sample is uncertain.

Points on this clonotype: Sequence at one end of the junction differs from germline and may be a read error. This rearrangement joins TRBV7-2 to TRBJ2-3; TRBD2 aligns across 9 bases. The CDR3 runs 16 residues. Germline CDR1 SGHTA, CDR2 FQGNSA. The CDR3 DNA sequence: TGTGCCAGCAGCTTCCGAATAGCGGGAGCCAAAAATACGCAGTATTTC. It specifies CASSFRIAGAKNTQYF.

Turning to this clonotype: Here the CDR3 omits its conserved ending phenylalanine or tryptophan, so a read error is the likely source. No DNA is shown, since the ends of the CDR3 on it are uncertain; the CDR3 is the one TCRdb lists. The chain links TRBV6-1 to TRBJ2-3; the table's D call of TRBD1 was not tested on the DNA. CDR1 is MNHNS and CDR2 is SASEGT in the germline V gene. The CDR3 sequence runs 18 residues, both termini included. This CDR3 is CASTHRRPGAGYEQYFGN.

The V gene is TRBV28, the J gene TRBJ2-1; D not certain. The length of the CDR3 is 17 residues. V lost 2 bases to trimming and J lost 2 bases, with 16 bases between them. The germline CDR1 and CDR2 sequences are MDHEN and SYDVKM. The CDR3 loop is CASSLRVSSKPYNEQFF. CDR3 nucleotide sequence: TGTGCCAGCAGTTTACGGGTCAGCTCAAAGCCCTACAATGAGCAGTTCTTC.

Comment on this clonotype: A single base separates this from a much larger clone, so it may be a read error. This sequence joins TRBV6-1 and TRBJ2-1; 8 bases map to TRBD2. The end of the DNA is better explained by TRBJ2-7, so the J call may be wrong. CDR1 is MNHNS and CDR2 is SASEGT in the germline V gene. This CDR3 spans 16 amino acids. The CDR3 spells CASRPTSGRRGNEQYF. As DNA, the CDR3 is TGTGCCAGCAGACCTACTAGCGGAAGGCGAGGCAATGAGCAGTACTTC.

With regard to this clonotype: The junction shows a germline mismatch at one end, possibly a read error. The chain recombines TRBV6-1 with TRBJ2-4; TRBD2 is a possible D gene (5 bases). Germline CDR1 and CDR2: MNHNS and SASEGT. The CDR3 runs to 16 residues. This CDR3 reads CVSSEGGLGAKNTQYF. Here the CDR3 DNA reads TGTGTCAGCAGTGAAGGTGGGCTGGGAGCCAAAAACACGCAGTATTTC.

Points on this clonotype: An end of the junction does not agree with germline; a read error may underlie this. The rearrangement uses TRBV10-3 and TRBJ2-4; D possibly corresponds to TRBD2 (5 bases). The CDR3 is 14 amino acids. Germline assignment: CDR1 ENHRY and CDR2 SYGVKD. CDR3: CGGSGGWAKNTQYF. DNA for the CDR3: TGTGGCGGCTCGGGCGGGTGGGCCAAAAACACTCAGTATTTC.

The CDR3 spells CARPGGGDPDTQYF. CDR3 nucleotide sequence: TGTGCGAGGCCCGGGGGGGGGGACCCAGATACCCAGTACTTC. The chain is built from TRBV6-1 and TRBJ2-3; 8 positions agree with TRBD2. TRBJ2-5 explains the end of the DNA better; the J call may be wrong. The CDR3 has 14 amino acids. Per germline, CDR1 MNHNS and CDR2 SASEGT.

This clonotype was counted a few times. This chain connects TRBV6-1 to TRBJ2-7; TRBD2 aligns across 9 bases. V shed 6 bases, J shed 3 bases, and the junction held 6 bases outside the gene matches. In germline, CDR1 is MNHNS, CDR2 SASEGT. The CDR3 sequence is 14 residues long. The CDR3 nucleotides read TGTGCCAGCAGCCGGATTAGCGGGAGCTACGAGCAGTACTTC. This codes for CASSRISGSYEQYF.

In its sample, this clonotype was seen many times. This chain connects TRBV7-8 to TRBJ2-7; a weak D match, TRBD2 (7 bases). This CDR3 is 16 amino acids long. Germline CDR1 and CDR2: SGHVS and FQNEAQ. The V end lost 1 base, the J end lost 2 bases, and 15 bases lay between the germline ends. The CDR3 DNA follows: TGTGCCAGCAGCTTAGGACGGGGAGGGGGTACCTACGAGCAGTACTTC. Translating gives CASSLGRGGGTYEQYF.

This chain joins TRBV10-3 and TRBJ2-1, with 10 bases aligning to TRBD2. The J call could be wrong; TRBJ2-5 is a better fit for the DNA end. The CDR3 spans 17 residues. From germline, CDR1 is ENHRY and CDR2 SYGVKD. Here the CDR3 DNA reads TGTGCCATCAGTGAAACTAGCGGGAAAATACTACGGGAGACCCAGTACTTC. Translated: CAISETSGKILRETQYF.